The 6 T cell receptor beta chains below were found in one sample sequenced in a study of metastatic and nonmetastatic thyroid tumors. Every patient underwent thyroid surgery untreated. TCRdb reanalyzed the PCR reads via MiXCR. The sample shows around 61,000 clones, roughly 30% of them seen only once. Specimen: blood. These receptors were collected from a female donor with papillary thyroid cancer or a benign thyroid nodule (not recorded which). Some clones in this sample may be carry-over from other donors' samples.

The V call is TRBV30, the J call TRBJ2-5; 7 bases line up with TRBD2. After removal of 1 base from V and 2 bases from J, the junction contained 7 bases not matched to a gene. Germline CDR1 reads GTSNPN; CDR2 reads SVGIG (reference sequence). The CDR3 is made up of 15 amino acids. Written as DNA, the CDR3 is TGTGCCTGGAGTGACTGGACTAGTTCGCAAGAGACCCAGTACTTC. It is translated as CAWSDWTSSQETQYF.

V is TRBV2 and J is TRBJ2-6; D might be TRBD1 (6 bases). Trimming removed 2 bases at V and 4 bases at J, with 21 bases between. This CDR3 comprises 19 residues. Per the germline V gene, CDR1 is SNHLY and CDR2 is FYNNEI. This CDR3 reads CASSESKRQALWGANVLTF. As DNA, the CDR3 is TGTGCCAGCAGTGAAAGTAAGAGACAGGCTCTCTGGGGGGCCAACGTCCTGACTTTC.

This chain connects TRBV7-2 to TRBJ1-1, with TRBD1 matching 8 bases. After removal of 4 bases from V and 11 bases from J, the junction contained 9 bases not matched to a gene. Germline V gene sequence: CDR1 SGHTA, CDR2 FQGNSA. This CDR3 spans 13 amino acids. This chain's CDR3 is CASSSDGQGWAFF. CDR3 bases: TGTGCCAGCAGCTCCGATGGACAGGGTTGGGCTTTCTTT.

This chain uses TRBV12-3 or TRBV12-4 with TRBJ1-2; 7 positions agree with TRBD1. This CDR3 region has 13 residues. The V and J ends lost 3 bases and 7 bases, in that order; junction bases with no gene match: 5. The CDR3 bases are TGTGCCAGCAGTTTGACAGGGCTCTCTGGCTACACCTTC. Its translation is CASSLTGLSGYTF.

This rearrangement joins TRBV16 to TRBJ2-1; the D gene could be TRBD1 or TRBD2 (6 bases each). CDR3 length: 16 amino acids. Germline lookup yields CDR1 KGHSY and CDR2 FQNENV. The ends were cut back, 1 base at V and 5 bases at J, with 15 bases in the middle. The DNA of the CDR3 is TGTGCCAGCAGCCAATTAATTACGGGGGCAGACAATGAGCAGTTCTTC. Amino acids: CASSQLITGADNEQFF.

The chain couples TRBV20-1 to TRBJ2-7; tentatively, D is TRBD1 (5 bases). Between the trimmed V and J ends, which lost 6 bases and 3 bases, there was a span of 18 bases. This CDR3 spans 14 amino acids. Germline values: CDR1 DFQATT, CDR2 SNEGSKA (reference sequence). The CDR3 sequence: CSADTAGQGYEQYF. The DNA of the CDR3 is TGCAGTGCGGACACCGCCGGGCAAGGCTACGAGCAGTACTTC.